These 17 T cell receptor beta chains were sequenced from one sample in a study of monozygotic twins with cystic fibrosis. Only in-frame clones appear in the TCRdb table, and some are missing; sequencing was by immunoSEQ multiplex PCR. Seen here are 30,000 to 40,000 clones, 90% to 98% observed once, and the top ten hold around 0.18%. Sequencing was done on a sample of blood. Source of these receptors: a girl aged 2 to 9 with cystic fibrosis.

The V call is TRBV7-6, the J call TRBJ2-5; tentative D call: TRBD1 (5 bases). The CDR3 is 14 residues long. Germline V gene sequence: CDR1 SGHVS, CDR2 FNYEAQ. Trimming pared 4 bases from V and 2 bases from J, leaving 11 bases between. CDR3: CASSWGGPQETQYF. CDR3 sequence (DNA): TGTGCCAGCAGCTGGGGCGGACCGCAAGAGACCCAGTACTTC.

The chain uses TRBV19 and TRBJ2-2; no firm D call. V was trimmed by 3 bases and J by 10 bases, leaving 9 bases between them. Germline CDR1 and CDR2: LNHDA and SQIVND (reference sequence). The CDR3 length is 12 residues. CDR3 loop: CASSIGQLELFF. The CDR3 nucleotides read TGTGCCAGTAGTATTGGGCAGTTGGAGCTGTTTTTT.

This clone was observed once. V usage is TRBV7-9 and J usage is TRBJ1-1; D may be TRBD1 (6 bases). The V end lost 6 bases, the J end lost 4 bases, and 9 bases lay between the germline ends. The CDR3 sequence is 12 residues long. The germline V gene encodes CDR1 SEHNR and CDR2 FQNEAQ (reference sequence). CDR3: CASRSGATEAFF. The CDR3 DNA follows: TGTGCCAGCAGATCAGGGGCCACTGAAGCTTTCTTT.

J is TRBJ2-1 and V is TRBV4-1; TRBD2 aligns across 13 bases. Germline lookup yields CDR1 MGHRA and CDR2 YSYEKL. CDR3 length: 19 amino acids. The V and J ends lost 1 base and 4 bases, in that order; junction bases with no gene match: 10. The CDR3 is CASSQVPRTSGSLYNEQFF. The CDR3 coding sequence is TGCGCCAGCAGCCAAGTGCCCAGGACTAGCGGGAGTCTTTACAATGAGCAGTTCTTC.

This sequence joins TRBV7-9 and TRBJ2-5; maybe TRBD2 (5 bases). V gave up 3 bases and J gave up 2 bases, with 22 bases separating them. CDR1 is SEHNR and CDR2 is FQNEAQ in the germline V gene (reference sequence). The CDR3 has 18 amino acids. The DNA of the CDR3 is TGTGCCAGCAGCTTGGGTTTCCTGGTGAGGACTTCTCAAGAGACCCAGTACTTC. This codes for CASSLGFLVRTSQETQYF.

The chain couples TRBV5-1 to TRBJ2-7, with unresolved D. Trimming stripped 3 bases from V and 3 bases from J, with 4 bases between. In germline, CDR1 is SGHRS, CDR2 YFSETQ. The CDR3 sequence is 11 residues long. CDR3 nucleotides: TGCGCCAGCAGCTCCTACTACGAGCAGTACTTC. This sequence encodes CASSSYYEQYF.

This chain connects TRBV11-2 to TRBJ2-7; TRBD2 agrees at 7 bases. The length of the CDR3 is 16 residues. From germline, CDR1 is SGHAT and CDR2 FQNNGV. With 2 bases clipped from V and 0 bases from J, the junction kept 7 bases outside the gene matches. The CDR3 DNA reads TGTGCCAGCAGCTTACATACTCTAGCGGCCTCCTACGAGCAGTACTTC. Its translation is CASSLHTLAASYEQYF.

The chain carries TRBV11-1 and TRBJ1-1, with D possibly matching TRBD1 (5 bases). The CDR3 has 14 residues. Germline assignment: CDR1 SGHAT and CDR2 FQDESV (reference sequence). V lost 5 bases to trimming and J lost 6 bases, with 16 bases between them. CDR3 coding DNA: TGTGCCAGCAGCCCCGGGACGGGAAAGGCTGAAGCTTTCTTT. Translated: CASSPGTGKAEAFF.

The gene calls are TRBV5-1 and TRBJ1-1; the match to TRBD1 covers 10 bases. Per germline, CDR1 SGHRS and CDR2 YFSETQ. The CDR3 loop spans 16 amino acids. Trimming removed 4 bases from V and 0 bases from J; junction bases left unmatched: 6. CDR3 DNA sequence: TGCGCCAGCAGCACCGGGACAGGGGATATGAACACTGAAGCTTTCTTT. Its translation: CASSTGTGDMNTEAFF.

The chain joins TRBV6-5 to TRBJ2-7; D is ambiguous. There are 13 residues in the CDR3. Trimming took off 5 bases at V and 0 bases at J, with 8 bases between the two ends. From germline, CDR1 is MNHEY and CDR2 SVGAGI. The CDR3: CASSKAGSYEQYF. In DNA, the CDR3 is TGTGCCAGCAGTAAAGCTGGCTCCTACGAGCAGTACTTC.

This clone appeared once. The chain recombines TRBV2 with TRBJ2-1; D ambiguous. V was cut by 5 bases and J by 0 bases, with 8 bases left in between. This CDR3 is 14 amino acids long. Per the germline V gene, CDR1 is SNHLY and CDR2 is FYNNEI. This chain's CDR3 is CASSSRSSYNEQFF. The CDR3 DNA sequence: TGTGCCAGCAGTAGCAGGAGCTCCTACAATGAGCAGTTCTTC.

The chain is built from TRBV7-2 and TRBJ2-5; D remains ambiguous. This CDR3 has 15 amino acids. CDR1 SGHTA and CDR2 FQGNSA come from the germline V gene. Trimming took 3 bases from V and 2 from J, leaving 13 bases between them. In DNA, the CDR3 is TGTGCCAGCAGCTTGGGCGGAAGACCTCAAGAGACCCAGTACTTC. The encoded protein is CASSLGGRPQETQYF.

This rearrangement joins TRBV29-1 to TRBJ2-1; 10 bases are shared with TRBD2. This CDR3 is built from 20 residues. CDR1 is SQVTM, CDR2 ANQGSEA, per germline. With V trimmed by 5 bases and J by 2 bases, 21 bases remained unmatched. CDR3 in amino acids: CSVYLAASGSHRGTYNEQFF. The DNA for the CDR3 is TGCAGCGTTTACTTGGCGGCTAGCGGGAGCCACCGTGGGACCTACAATGAGCAGTTCTTC.

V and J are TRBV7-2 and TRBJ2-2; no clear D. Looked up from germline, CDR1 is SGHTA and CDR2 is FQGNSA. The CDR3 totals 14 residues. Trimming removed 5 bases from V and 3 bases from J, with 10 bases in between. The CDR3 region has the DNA TGTGCCAGCAGCCCCCCCATAGACACCGGGGAGCTGTTTTTT. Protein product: CASSPPIDTGELFF. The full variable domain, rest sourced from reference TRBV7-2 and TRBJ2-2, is GAGVSQSPSNKVTEKGKDVELRCDPISGHTALYWYRQSLGQGLEFLIYFQGNSAPDKSGLPSDRFSAERTGGSVSTLTIQRTQQEDSAVYLCASSPPIDTGELFFGEGSRLTVL.

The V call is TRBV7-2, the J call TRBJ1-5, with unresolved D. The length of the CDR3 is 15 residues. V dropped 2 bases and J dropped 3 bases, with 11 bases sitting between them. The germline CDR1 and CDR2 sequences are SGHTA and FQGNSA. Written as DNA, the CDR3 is TGTGCCAGCAGCTTATTTGTGGGGAACAATCAGCCCCAGCATTTT. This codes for CASSLFVGNNQPQHF.

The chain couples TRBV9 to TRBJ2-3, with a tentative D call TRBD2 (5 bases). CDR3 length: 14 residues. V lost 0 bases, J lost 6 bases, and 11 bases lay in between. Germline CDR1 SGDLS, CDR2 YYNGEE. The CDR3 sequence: CASSVDPERDTQYF. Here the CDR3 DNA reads TGTGCCAGCAGCGTAGATCCCGAGCGGGATACGCAGTATTTT. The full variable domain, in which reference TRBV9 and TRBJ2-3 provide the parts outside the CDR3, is DSGVTQTPKHLITATGQRVTLRCSPRSGDLSVYWYQQSLDQGLQFLIQYYNGEERAKGNILERFSAQQFPDLHSELNLSSLELGDSALYFCASSVDPERDTQYFGPGTRLTVL.

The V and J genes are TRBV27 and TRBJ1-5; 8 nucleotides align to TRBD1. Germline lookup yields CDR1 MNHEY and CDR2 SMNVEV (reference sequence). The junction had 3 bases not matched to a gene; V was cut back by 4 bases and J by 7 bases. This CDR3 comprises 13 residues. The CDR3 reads CASSSDRAQPQHF. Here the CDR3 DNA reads TGTGCCAGCAGTTCGGACAGGGCGCAGCCCCAGCATTTT.